This TCR beta chain was found in a study of T cell repertoires in cytomegalovirus infection. Background on the study: Both CMV infection and a matching HLA type were indicated by public TCR beta signatures.

TCRdb re-called the reads through MiXCR, storing one row per CDR3 protein. The data contain fewer than 300,000 distinct CDR3 sequences, over 20% of them singletons. The CDR3 has 16 residues. In germline, CDR1 is SGHNT, CDR2 YENEEA. The ends were cut back, 5 bases at V and 0 bases at J, with 13 bases in the middle. This clonotype was seen many times. The TCR sequence derives from a human donor in good health (CMV status not recorded). Some clones in this sample may be carry-over from other donors' samples. Sample: PBMCs. V gene TRBV11-3 combines with J gene TRBJ2-2; D tentatively reads TRBD1 or TRBD2 (6 bases each). The CDR3 DNA reads TGTGCCAGCAGCCCCCGGGGGCACGCGAACACCGGGGAGCTGTTTTTT. Encoded protein: CASSPRGHANTGELFF.